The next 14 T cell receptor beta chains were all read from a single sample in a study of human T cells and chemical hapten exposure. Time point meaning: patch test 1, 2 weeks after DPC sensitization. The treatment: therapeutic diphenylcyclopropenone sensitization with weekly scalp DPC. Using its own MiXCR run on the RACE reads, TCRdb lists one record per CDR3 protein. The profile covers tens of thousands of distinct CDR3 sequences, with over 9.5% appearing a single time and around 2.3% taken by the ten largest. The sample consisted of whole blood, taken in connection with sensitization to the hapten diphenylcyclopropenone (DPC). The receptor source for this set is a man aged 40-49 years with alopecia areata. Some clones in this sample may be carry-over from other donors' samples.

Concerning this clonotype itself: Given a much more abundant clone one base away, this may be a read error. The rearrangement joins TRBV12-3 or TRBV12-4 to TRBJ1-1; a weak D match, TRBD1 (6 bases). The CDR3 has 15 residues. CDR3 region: CASSLDRVANTETFF. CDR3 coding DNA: TGTGCCAGCAGTTTAGACAGGGTAGCGAACACTGAAACTTTCTTT.

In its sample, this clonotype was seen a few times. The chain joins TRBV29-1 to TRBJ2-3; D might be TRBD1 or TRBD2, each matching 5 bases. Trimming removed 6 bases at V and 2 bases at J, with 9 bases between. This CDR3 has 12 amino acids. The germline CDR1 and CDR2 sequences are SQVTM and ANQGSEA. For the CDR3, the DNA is TGCAGCGTCGGGGACCTCACAGATACGCAGTATTTT. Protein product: CSVGDLTDTQYF.

CDR3 sequence reads: CASTGQFTDTQYF. Here the CDR3 DNA reads TGTGCCAGCACCGGACAGTTCACAGATACGCAGTATTTT. V gene TRBV6-2 or TRBV6-3 combines with J gene TRBJ2-3, with a weak D call TRBD1 (6 bases). This CDR3 contains 13 residues. The V gene's germline CDR1 is MNHEY and CDR2 SVGEGT. Trimming removed 7 bases from V and 2 bases from J, with 10 bases in between.

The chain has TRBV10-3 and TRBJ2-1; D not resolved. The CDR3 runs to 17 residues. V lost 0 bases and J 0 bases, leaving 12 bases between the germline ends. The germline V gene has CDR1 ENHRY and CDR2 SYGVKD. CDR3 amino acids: CAISESNVGLSYNEQFF. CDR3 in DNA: TGTGCCATCAGTGAGTCGAATGTCGGGCTCTCCTACAATGAGCAGTTCTTC.

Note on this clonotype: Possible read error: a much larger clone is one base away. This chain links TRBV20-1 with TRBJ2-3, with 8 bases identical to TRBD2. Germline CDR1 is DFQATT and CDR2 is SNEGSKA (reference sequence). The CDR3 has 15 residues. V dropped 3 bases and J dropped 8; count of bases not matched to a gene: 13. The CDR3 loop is CSASRLARGGVTQYF. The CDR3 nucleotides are TGCAGTGCTAGTAGACTAGCGCGAGGAGGGGTTACGCAGTATTTT.

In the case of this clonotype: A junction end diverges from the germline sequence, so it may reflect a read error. The CDR3 DNA is TGTGCCAGCAGCTTAGAAGGCAGTACCTACAACTTC. This sequence encodes CASSLEGSTYNF. The V gene is TRBV7-9, the J gene TRBJ1-2; D unresolved. The CDR3 runs 12 residues. Germline V gives CDR1 SEHNR, CDR2 FQNEAQ (reference sequence).

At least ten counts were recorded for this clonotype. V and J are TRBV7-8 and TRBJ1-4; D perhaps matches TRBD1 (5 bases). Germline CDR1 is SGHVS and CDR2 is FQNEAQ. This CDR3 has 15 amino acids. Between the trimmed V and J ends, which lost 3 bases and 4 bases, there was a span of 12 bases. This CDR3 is CASSLMAGINEKLFF. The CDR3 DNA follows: TGTGCCAGCAGCTTGATGGCAGGGATTAATGAAAAACTGTTTTTT.

This CDR3 is CASSSGEGDTHTGELFF. DNA of the CDR3: TGTGCCAGCAGCTCTGGCGAAGGGGATACCCACACCGGGGAGCTGTTTTTT. The rearrangement uses TRBV7-9 and TRBJ2-2, with D maybe TRBD1 (5 bases). Looked up from germline, CDR1 is SEHNR and CDR2 is FQNEAQ (reference sequence). Trimming took 4 bases from V and 3 from J, leaving 18 bases between them. There are 17 residues in the CDR3.

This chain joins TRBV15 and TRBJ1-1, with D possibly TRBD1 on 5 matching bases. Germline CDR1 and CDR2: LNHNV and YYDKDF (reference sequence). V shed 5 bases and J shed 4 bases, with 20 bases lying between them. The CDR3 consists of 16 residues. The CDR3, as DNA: TGTGCCACCAGCTATTCGTTGAAGGGGAGGGTCACTGAAGCTTTCTTT. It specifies CATSYSLKGRVTEAFF.

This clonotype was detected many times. CDR3 in amino acids: CSAAGRDHTDTQYF. CDR3 DNA sequence: TGCAGCGCGGCAGGCCGTGATCATACAGATACGCAGTATTTT. V and J are TRBV29-1 and TRBJ2-3; D remains ambiguous. With 7 bases removed from V and 3 bases from J, the gap between germline ends came to 17 bases. CDR1 SQVTM and CDR2 ANQGSEA come from the germline V gene. The CDR3 is 14 amino acids.

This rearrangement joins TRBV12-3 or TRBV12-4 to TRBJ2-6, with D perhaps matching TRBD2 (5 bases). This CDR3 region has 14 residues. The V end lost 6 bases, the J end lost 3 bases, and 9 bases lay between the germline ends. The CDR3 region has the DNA TGTGCCAGCAGGGGAGTAGGTGGGGCCAACGTCCTGACTTTC. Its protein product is CASRGVGGANVLTF.

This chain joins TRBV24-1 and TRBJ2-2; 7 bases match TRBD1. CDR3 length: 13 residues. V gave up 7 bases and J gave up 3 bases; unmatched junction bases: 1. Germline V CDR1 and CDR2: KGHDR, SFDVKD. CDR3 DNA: TGTGCCACCAGGGGACAGTACACCGGGGAGCTGTTTTTT. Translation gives CATRGQYTGELFF.

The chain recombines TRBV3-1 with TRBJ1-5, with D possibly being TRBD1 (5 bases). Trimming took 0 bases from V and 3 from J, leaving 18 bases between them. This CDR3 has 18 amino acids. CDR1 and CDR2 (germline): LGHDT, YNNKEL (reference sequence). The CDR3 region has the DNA TGTGCCAGCAGCCAAGACCCACGAACTGCAGGGAACAATCAGCCCCAGCATTTT. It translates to CASSQDPRTAGNNQPQHF.

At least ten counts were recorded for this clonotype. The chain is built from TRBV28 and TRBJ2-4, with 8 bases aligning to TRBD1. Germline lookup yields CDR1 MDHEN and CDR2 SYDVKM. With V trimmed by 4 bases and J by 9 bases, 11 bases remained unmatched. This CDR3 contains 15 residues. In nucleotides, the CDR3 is TGTGCCAGCAGTTCCACGGACAGGGCACGAGGCATTCAGTACTTC. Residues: CASSSTDRARGIQYF.